These T cell receptor beta chains were read from a single sample in a study of patients and donors after allogeneic stem cell transplantation. From the RT-PCR reads, TCRdb called clonotypes with MiXCR, one entry per CDR3 protein. The data hold approximately 25,000 distinct CDR3 sequences, with about 28% observed a single time. What was sequenced was blood, either unsorted or a sorted T cell fraction (not recorded which). These receptors all come from a human donor who was either an allogeneic HSCT recipient or a stem cell or donor lymphocyte infusion donor (not recorded which). It is not recorded whose cells these are; they may come from a transplant donor. CDR3s include the opening cysteine and the closing phenylalanine or tryptophan. The D gene is left open where the match is weak.

v_gene	j_gene	d_gene	CDR3aa
TRBV7-8	TRBJ1-6	NA	CASSFQVVNSPLHF
TRBV20-1	TRBJ1-4	NA	CSAVDSGGEKLFF
TRBV10-3	TRBJ2-1	NA	CAISARSSSYNEQFF
TRBV13	TRBJ1-5	NA	CASSANNQPQHF
TRBV12-3/TRBV12-4	TRBJ1-2	TRBD1	CASSLRRTGDGYTF
TRBV10-3	TRBJ1-3	NA	CATQSSGNTIYF
TRBV12-3/TRBV12-4	TRBJ1-1	NA	CASSPPLGGTEAFF
TRBV29-1	TRBJ2-1	TRBD2	CSSGLAGSNEQFF
TRBV28	TRBJ2-5	NA	CASSLTGRGLETQYF
TRBV7-9	TRBJ1-4	TRBD1	CASSFRDSQEKLFF
TRBV9	TRBJ1-3	NA	CASSVDGRFGNTIYF
TRBV4-2	TRBJ1-4	TRBD1	CASSRQGPLLNEKLFF
TRBV12-3/TRBV12-4	TRBJ1-1	NA	CASSFRRRSTEAFF
TRBV10-3	TRBJ2-7	TRBD1	CAISGAKGQGTYEQYF
TRBV5-1	TRBJ2-2	NA	CASSLRGGELFF
TRBV12-3/TRBV12-4	TRBJ1-3	NA	CASSRGRPGNTIYF
TRBV28	TRBJ1-5	TRBD1	CASSLYRGMKQPQHF
TRBV12-3/TRBV12-4	TRBJ2-1	NA	CASSFGLVEQFF
TRBV12-3/TRBV12-4	TRBJ2-7	NA	CASSPRGDSYEQYF
TRBV20-1	TRBJ1-1	TRBD1	CSARNLYRDRVSEAFF
TRBV2	TRBJ1-6	TRBD1	CASSEGDSHNSPLHF
TRBV7-3	TRBJ2-1	NA	CASSSTGTGDNEQFF
TRBV7-9	TRBJ1-1	NA	CASSPRDANTEAFF
TRBV7-2	TRBJ1-1	TRBD1	CASSWGQGAYKAFF
TRBV29-1	TRBJ1-2	NA	CSVEEILGGGSYGYTF
TRBV12-3/TRBV12-4	TRBJ2-2	NA	CASTLTPGGELFF
TRBV7-8	TRBJ2-3	TRBD1	CASTLGGLGHDTQYF
TRBV4-2	TRBJ1-3	NA	CASRPGTYSGNTIYF
TRBV29-1	TRBJ1-4	TRBD1	CSVGVQGGKKLFF
TRBV20-1	TRBJ1-5	NA	CSASRGDQPQHF
TRBV12-3/TRBV12-4	TRBJ1-5	TRBD1	CASSMTGGYSNQPQHF
TRBV12-3/TRBV12-4	TRBJ2-3	NA	CASRPGRYTQYF